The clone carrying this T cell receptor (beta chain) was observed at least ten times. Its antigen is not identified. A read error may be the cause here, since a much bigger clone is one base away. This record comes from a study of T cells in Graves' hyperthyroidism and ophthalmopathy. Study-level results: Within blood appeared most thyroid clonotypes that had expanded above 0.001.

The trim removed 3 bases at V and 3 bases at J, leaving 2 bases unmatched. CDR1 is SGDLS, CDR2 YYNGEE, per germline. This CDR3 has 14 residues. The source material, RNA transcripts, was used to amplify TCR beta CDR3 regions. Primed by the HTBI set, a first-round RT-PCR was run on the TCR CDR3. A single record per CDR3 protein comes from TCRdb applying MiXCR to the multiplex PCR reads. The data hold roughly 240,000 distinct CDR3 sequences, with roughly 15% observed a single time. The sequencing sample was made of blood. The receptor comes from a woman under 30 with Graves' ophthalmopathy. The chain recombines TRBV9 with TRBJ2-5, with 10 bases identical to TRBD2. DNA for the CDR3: TGTGCCAGCAGCGCCGGACTAGCGGAAGAGACCCAGTACTTC. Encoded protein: CASSAGLAEETQYF. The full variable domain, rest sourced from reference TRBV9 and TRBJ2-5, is DSGVTQTPKHLITATGQRVTLRCSPRSGDLSVYWYQQSLDQGLQFLIQYYNGEERAKGNILERFSAQQFPDLHSELNLSSLELGDSALYFCASSAGLAEETQYFGPGTRLLVL.